This T cell receptor beta chain was observed in a study of shared clonotypes between healthy human individuals. V trimming: 4 bases; J trimming: 4 bases; junction bases outside the gene matches: 15. Germline lookup yields CDR1 SEHNR and CDR2 FQNEAQ (reference sequence). The CDR3 sequence is 17 residues long. Clones were read by immunoSEQ multiplex PCR, and TCRdb kept only the in-frame ones, dropping some. The profile shows about 1,800,000 clones, approximately 95% of them singletons. CD45RO-negative, CCR7-selected cells formed the naive CD8 fraction, which excluded terminally differentiated effector memory CD45RA+ cells.

The sequence was obtained from a man aged 18 to 29 in good health. Material: naive CD8+ T cells sorted from blood. The chain joins TRBV7-9 to TRBJ2-7, with 8 bases fitting TRBD1. DNA of the CDR3: TGTGCCAGCAGCTCCCGGACAGGGTTTCTCGGTGCGTACGAGCAGTACTTC. Translation: CASSSRTGFLGAYEQYF.